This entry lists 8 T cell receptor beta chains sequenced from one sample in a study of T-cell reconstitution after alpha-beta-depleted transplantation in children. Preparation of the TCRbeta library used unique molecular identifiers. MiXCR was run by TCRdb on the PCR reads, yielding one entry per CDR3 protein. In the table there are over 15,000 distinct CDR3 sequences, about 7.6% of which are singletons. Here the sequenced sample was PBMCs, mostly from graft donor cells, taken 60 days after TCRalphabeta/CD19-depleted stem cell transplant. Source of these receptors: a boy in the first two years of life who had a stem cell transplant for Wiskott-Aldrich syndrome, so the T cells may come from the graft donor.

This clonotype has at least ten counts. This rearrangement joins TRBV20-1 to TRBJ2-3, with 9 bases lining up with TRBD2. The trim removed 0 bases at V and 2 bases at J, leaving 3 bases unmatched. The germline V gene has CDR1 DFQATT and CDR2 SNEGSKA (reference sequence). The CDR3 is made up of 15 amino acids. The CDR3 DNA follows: TGCAGTGCTAGAGATAGCGGGAGTCCCACAGATACGCAGTATTTT. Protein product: CSARDSGSPTDTQYF.

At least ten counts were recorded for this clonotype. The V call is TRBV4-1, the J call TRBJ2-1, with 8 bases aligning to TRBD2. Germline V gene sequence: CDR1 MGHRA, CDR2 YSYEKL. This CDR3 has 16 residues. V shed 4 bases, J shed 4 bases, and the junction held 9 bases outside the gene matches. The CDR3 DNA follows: TGCGCCAGCAGCCTCACTTCGACTAGCGCTTACAATGAGCAGTTCTTC. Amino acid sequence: CASSLTSTSAYNEQFF.

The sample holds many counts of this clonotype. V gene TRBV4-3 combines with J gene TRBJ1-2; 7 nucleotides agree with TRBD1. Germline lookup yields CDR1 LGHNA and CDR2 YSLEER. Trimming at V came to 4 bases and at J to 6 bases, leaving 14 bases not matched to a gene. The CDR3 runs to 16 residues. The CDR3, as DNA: TGCGCCAGCAGCCGAGTCGGGGGCAGGGGGAACAATGGCTACACCTTC. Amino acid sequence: CASSRVGGRGNNGYTF.

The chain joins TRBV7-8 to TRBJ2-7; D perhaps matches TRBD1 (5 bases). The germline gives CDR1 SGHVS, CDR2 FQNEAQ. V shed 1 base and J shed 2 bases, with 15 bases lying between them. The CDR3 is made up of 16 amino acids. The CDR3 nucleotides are TGTGCCAGCAGCTTAGAATTGTCCAGGGTACCCTACGAGCAGTACTTC. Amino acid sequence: CASSLELSRVPYEQYF.

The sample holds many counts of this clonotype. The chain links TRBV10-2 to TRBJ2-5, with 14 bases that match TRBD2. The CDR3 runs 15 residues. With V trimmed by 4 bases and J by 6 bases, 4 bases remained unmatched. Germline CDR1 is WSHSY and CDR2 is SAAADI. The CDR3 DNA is TGCGCCAGCAGTGGACTAGCGGGAGGGATGAAGACCCAGTACTTC. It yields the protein CASSGLAGGMKTQYF.

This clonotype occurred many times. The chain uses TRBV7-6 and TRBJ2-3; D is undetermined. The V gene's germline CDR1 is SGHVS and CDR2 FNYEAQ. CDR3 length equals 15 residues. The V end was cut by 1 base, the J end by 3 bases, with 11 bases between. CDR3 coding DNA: TGTGCCAGCAGCTTAGAGGGTAGCATGACAGATACGCAGTATTTT. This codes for CASSLEGSMTDTQYF.

The chain's CDR3 is CASRKLGPENIQYF. The CDR3 coding sequence is TGTGCCAGTAGGAAACTAGGCCCTGAAAACATTCAGTACTTC. V is TRBV19 and J is TRBJ2-4; a weak D match, TRBD2 (5 bases). CDR1 is LNHDA, CDR2 SQIVND, per germline (reference sequence). This CDR3 contains 14 residues. V was clipped by 6 bases and J by 5 bases, with 14 bases between them.

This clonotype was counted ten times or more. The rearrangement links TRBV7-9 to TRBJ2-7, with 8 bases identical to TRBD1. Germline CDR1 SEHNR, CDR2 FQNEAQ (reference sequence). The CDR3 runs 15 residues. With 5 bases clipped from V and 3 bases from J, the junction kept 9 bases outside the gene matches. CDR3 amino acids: CASSPATGVDYEQYF. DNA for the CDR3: TGTGCCAGCAGCCCCGCGACAGGGGTTGACTACGAGCAGTACTTC. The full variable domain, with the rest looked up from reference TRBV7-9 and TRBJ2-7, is DTGVSQNPRHKITKRGQNVTFRCDPISEHNRLYWYRQTLGQGPEFLTYFQNEAQLEKSRLLSDRFSAERPKGSFSTLEIQRTEQGDSAMYLCASSPATGVDYEQYFGPGTRLTVT.